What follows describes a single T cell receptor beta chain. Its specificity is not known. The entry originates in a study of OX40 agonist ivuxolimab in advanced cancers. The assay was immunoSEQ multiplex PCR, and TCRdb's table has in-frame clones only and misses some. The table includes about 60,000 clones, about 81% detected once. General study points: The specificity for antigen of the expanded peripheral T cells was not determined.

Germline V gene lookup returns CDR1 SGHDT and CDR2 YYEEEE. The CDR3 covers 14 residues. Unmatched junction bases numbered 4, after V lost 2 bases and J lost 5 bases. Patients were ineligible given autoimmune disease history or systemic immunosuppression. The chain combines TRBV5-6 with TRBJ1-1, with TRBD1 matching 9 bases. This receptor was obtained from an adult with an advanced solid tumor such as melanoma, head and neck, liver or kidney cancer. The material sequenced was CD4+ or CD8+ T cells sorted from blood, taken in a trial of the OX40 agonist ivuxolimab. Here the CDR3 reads CASSFGTGKTEAFF. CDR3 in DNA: TGTGCCAGCAGCTTCGGGACAGGGAAAACTGAAGCTTTCTTT.